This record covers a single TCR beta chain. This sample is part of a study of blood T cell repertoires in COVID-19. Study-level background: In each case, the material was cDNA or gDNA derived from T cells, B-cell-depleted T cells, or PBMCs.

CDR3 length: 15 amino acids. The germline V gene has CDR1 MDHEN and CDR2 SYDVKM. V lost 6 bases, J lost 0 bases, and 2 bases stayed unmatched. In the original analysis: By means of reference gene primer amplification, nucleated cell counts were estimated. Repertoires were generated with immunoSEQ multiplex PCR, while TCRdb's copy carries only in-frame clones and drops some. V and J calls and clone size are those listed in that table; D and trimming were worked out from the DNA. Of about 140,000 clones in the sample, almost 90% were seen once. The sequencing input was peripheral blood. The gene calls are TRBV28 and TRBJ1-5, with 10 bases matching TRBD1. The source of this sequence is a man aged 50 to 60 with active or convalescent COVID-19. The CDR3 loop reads CASRRDRGSNQPQHF. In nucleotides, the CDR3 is TGTGCCAGCAGACGGGACAGGGGTAGCAATCAGCCCCAGCATTTT.